The 10 T cell receptor beta chains in this list originate from one sample, sequenced in a study of blood T cell repertoires in COVID-19. Sequencing was performed with immunoSEQ multiplex PCR; in TCRdb, only in-frame clones are kept and a portion is missing. The table has 80,000 to 95,000 clones, around 84% seen once. Sequenced input: peripheral blood. The receptors originated from an elderly man with acute or convalescent COVID-19.

The chain combines TRBV4-1 with TRBJ2-5; possible D gene TRBD1, 7 bases. The germline V gene has CDR1 MGHRA and CDR2 YSYEKL. The CDR3 is 14 residues long. Trimming removed 0 bases at V and 5 bases at J, with 10 bases between. The CDR3, as DNA: TGCGCCAGCAGCCAAGATCCAGGGGGGGAGACCCAGTACTTC. Its protein is CASSQDPGGETQYF.

The chain carries TRBV29-1 and TRBJ1-5; the D is unclear. Trimming left V 3 bases short and J 7 bases short, with 13 bases between. The V gene's germline CDR1 is SQVTM and CDR2 ANQGSEA. The CDR3 runs to 13 residues. This CDR3 is CSVELGMGQPQHF. CDR3 DNA: TGCAGCGTTGAGCTGGGTATGGGCCAGCCCCAGCATTTT.

The gene calls are TRBV29-1 and TRBJ1-1, with D possibly being TRBD1 (6 bases). V was trimmed by 1 base and J by 1 base, leaving 10 bases between them. The CDR3 is 14 amino acids. Per germline, CDR1 SQVTM and CDR2 ANQGSEA. CDR3 amino acids: CSVEAGASNTEAFF. CDR3 DNA: TGCAGCGTTGAAGCAGGGGCATCGAACACTGAAGCTTTCTTT.

This clone occurred once. The rearrangement joins TRBV18 to TRBJ2-2; a possible D gene is TRBD1 (6 bases). The CDR3 runs 18 residues. V was cut by 3 bases and J by 0 bases, with 17 bases left in between. Germline V CDR1 and CDR2: KGHSH, LQKENI. CDR3 protein: CASSPRPQGYANTGELFF. The CDR3 nucleotides read TGTGCCAGCTCACCCAGGCCTCAGGGGTACGCGAACACCGGGGAGCTGTTTTTT.

The rearrangement links TRBV6-2 or TRBV6-3 to TRBJ2-7; D perhaps matches TRBD2 (6 bases). Trimming removed 6 bases at V and 0 bases at J, with 6 bases between. The CDR3 runs to 12 residues. Germline CDR1 MNHEY, CDR2 SVGEGT. CDR3 region: CASSGSSYEQYF. For the CDR3, the DNA is TGTGCCAGCAGCGGGAGCTCCTACGAGCAGTACTTC.

This clone is a singleton in its sample. V is TRBV5-3 and J is TRBJ2-4, with 8 bases matching TRBD2. TRBV5-3 is sorted into the ORF group, with uncertain function. The CDR3 extends over 17 amino acids. With V trimmed by 4 bases and J by 0 bases, 9 bases remained unmatched. CDR3 bases: TGTGCCAGAAGCCAAAACACTAGCGGAATAGCCAAAAACATTCAGTACTTC. Protein sequence: CARSQNTSGIAKNIQYF.

The rearrangement links TRBV10-3 to TRBJ2-5; D is ambiguous. Germline V gene data show CDR1 as ENHRY and CDR2 as SYGVKD. This CDR3 is 15 amino acids long. The V and J ends lost 2 bases and 5 bases respectively, with 15 bases between them. DNA for the CDR3: TGTGCCATCAGTGAGCCCGATTGGGCCAATGAGACCCAGTACTTC. This codes for CAISEPDWANETQYF.

The V gene is TRBV24-1, the J gene TRBJ2-1; a weak D match, TRBD1 (6 bases). The CDR3 contains 16 residues. Germline values: CDR1 KGHDR, CDR2 SFDVKD. V lost 1 base to trimming and J lost 4 bases, with 13 bases between them. The CDR3 is CATSDFKGERYNEQFF. CDR3 in DNA: TGTGCCACCAGTGATTTTAAGGGGGAGAGATACAATGAGCAGTTCTTC.

The CDR3 region is CASYRTGKEGAKNIQYF. CDR3 nucleotides: TGTGCCAGCTATCGGACGGGAAAGGAGGGGGCCAAAAACATTCAGTACTTC. V gene TRBV21-1 combines with J gene TRBJ2-4; the table's D call TRBD2 went unverified against the DNA. TRBV21-1 constitutes a pseudogene. There are 17 residues in the CDR3.

The CDR3 loop is CAWSPTGYPNYSPLHF. The DNA for the CDR3 is TGTGCCTGGAGTCCTACAGGGTATCCCAATTATTCACCCCTCCACTTT. The V call is TRBV30, the J call TRBJ1-6; D may be TRBD1 (6 bases). The ends were cut back, 2 bases at V and 8 bases at J, with 19 bases in the middle. This CDR3 region has 16 residues. Germline V gene data show CDR1 as GTSNPN and CDR2 as SVGIG (reference sequence).